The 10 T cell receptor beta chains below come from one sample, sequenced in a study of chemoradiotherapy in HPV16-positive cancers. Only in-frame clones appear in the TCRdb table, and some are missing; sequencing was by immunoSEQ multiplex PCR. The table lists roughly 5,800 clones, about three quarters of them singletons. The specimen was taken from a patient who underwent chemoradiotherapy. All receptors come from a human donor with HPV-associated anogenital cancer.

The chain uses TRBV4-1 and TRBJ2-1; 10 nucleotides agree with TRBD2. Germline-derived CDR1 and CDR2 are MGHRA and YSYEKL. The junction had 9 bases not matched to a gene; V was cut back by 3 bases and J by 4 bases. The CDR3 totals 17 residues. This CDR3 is CASSHPPGLATYNEQFF. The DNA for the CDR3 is TGCGCCAGCAGCCATCCTCCGGGACTAGCGACATACAATGAGCAGTTCTTC.

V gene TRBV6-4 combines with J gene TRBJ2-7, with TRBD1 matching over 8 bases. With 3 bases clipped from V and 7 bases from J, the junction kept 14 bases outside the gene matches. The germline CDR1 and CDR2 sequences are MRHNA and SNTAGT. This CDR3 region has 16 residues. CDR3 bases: TGTGCCAGCAGTGAAGCGACAGGGGTCCAGCCGGCGGAGCAGTACGTC. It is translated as CASSEATGVQPAEQYV.

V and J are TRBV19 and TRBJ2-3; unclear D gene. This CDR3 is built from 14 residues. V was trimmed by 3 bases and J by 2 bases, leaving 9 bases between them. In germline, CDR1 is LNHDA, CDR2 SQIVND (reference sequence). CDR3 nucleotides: TGTGCCAGTAGTATTTCGCGGTCCACAGATACGCAGTATTTT. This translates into CASSISRSTDTQYF.

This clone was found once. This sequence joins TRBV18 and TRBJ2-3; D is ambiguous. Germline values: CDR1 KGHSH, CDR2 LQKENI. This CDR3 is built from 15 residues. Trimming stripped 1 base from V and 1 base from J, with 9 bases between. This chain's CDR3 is CASSPLAGGTDTQYF. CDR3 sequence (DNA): TGTGCCAGCTCACCACTAGCTGGGGGCACAGATACGCAGTATTTT.

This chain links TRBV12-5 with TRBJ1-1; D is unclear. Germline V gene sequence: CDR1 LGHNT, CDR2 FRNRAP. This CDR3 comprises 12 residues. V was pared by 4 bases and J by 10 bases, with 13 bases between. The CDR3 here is CASGSPARGAFF. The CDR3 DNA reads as TGTGCTAGTGGTTCCCCGGCCCGAGGAGCTTTCTTT. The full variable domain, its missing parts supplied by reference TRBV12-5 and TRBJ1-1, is DARVTQTPRHKVTEMGQEVTMRCQPILGHNTVFWYRQTMMQGLELLAYFRNRAPLDDSGMPKDRFSAEMPDATLATLKIQPSEPRDSAVYFCASGSPARGAFFGQGTRLTVV.

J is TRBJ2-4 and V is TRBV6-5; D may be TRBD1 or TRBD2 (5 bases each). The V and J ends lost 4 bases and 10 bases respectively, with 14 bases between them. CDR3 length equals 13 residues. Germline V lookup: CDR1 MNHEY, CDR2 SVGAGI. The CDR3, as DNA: TGTGCCAGCAGTTGGAATCGAGGGGAGATTCAGTACTTC. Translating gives CASSWNRGEIQYF.

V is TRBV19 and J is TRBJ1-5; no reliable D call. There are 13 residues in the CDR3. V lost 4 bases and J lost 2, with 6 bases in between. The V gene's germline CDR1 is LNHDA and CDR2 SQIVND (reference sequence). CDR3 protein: CASSSVGNQPQHF. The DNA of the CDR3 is TGTGCCAGTAGTAGTGTGGGCAATCAGCCCCAGCATTTT.

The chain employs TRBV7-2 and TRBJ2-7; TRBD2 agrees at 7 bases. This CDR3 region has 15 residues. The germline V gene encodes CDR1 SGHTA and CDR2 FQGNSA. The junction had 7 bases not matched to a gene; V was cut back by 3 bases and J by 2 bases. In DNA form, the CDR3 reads TGTGCCAGCAGCTTCTTGGGGGAGGGCCCCTACGAGCAGTACTTC. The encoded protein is CASSFLGEGPYEQYF.

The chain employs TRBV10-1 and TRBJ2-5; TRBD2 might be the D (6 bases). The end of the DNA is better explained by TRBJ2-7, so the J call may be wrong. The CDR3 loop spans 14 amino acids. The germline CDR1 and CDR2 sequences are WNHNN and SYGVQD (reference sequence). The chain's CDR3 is CASRGGAAGYEQYF. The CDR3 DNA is TGCGCCAGCAGGGGGGGAGCCGCGGGCTACGAGCAGTACTTC.

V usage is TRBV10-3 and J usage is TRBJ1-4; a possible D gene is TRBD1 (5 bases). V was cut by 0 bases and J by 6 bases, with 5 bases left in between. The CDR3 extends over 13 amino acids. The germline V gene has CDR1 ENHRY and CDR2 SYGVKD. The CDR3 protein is CAISESGDEKLFF. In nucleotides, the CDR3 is TGTGCCATCAGTGAGTCAGGGGATGAAAAACTGTTTTTT.